The 22 T cell receptor beta chains presented below share a single source sample, sequenced in a study of T cell clonality in common variable immunodeficiency. Libraries were prepared by immunoSEQ multiplex PCR; TCRdb keeps only in-frame clonotypes and omits some of them. The profile covers over 30,000 clones, none occurring a single time. Sequenced material: peripheral blood mononuclear cells. The source is a person aged 18 to 70 in good health.

This clone was picked up many times. The read halts 3 residues ahead of the CDR3 end, with the missing end drawn from the germline J gene. The J gene is TRBJ2-5, the V gene TRBV5-1; TRBD1 matches at 7 bases. Germline V gene lookup returns CDR1 SGHRS and CDR2 YFSETQ. Germline trimming cut 0 bases from V and 5 bases from J; bases unmatched to any gene: 7. CDR3 size: 15 residues. Incomplete CDR3 DNA: TGCGCCAGCAGCTTGGTCGGGACAGATGGGGAGACC. This sequence encodes CASSLVGTDGET. The entire CDR3 protein reads CASSLVGTDGETQYF.

This clone appeared many times. From the germline J gene comes the end of the CDR3, since the read stops 3 residues before it. This sequence joins TRBV5-1 and TRBJ2-3, with 10 bases identical to TRBD1. Germline loops: CDR1 SGHRS, CDR2 YFSETQ. This CDR3 is built from 17 residues. J lost 3 bases, V lost 1 base, and 8 bases had no gene match. Partial CDR3 DNA: TGCGCCAGCAGCTTGCCCGGGACAGGGGTGATGACAGATACG. As protein: CASSLPGTGVMTDT. The entire CDR3 protein reads CASSLPGTGVMTDTQYF.

This clone turned up a few times. The CDR3 goes on 3 residues after the read ends, and that part is filled in from the germline J gene. The gene calls are TRBV19 and TRBJ2-3; a possible D gene is TRBD1 (8 bases). CDR3 length equals 17 residues. From germline, CDR1 is LNHDA and CDR2 SQIVND (reference sequence). The part of the CDR3 DNA that was read is TGTGCCAGTATGCTGTTACAGGGGGGGTCGAGCAATCAGCCG. Encoded protein: CASMLLQGGSSNQP. The CDR3 as a whole reads CASMLLQGGSSNQPQYF.

This clone was found many times. The read falls 3 residues short of the CDR3 end, and the missing part is taken from the germline J gene. This chain connects TRBV5-1 to TRBJ2-7; 7 nucleotides line up with TRBD1. CDR1 is SGHRS and CDR2 is YFSETQ in the germline V gene. The CDR3 has 14 amino acids. With V trimmed by 0 bases and J by 5 bases, 5 bases remained unmatched. Here the CDR3 reads CASSLVQGPHEQYF. The DNA read from the CDR3 is TGCGCCAGCAGCTTGGTACAGGGGCCGCACGAG.

Ten or more counts support this clone. The read stops 3 residues short of the end of the CDR3; the missing end is completed from the germline J gene. The rearrangement joins TRBV30 to TRBJ2-3; 8 nucleotides match TRBD2. Germline loops: CDR1 GTSNPN, CDR2 SVGIG (reference sequence). V dropped 5 bases and J dropped 5; count of bases not matched to a gene: 6. The CDR3 is made up of 13 amino acids. CDR3 amino acids: CAWAAGVGDTQYF. The CDR3 DNA, read in part, is TGTGCCTGGGCAGCGGGAGTTGGAGATACG.

Concerning this clone: The read gets to within 3 residues of the CDR3 end, and the germline J gene fills in the rest. The rearrangement links TRBV7-9 to TRBJ1-2; 11 bases are shared with TRBD1. In germline, CDR1 is SEHNR, CDR2 FQNEAQ (reference sequence). The CDR3 has 13 amino acids. The part of the CDR3 DNA that was read is TGTGCCAGCAGGGGGGACAGGGGGAATGAC. The encoded protein is CASRGDRGND. The whole CDR3 protein reads CASRGDRGNDYTF.

This clone has ten or more counts. Read coverage stops 3 residues before the CDR3 terminus; the germline J gene supplies the remainder. V usage is TRBV5-1 and J usage is TRBJ2-1; 11 bases match TRBD2. This CDR3 contains 15 residues. The V gene's germline CDR1 is SGHRS and CDR2 YFSETQ. V shed 0 bases, J shed 6 bases, and the junction held 2 bases outside the gene matches. CDR3 sequence reads: CASSLVTSGGNEQFF. Incomplete CDR3 DNA: TGCGCCAGCAGCTTGGTCACTAGCGGGGGCAATGAG.

This clone occurred a few times. Germline is not matched at one junction end, which may reflect a read error. The read stops 3 residues short of the end of the CDR3; the missing end is completed from the germline J gene. This sample also contains other DNA sequences that code for the same CDR3. The chain employs TRBV7-9 and TRBJ1-3, with a weak D call TRBD1 (6 bases). This CDR3 spans 12 amino acids. Germline loops: CDR1 SEHNR, CDR2 FQNEAQ (reference sequence). CDR3 bases read: TGTGCCAGCAGCTTAATCGGGGACACT. Protein: CASSLIGDT. In full, the CDR3 reads CASSLIGDTIYF.

This clone was recorded at least ten times. The CDR3 extends 3 residues past the end of the read, so its final part is completed from the germline J gene. The rearrangement uses TRBV4-1 and TRBJ2-5; D remains unclear. V was cut by 4 bases and J by 3 bases, with 15 bases left in between. This CDR3 is built from 15 residues. Germline CDR1 and CDR2: MGHRA and YSYEKL. The CDR3 loop is CASSLRHTFEETQYF. The part of the CDR3 DNA that was read is TGCGCCAGCAGCCTTAGACACACTTTCGAAGAGACC.

In this sample, this clone turned up many times. A read error may produce the germline difference seen at one junction end. Read sequence stops 3 residues before the CDR3 end, and the germline J gene provides the missing end. V is TRBV7-7 and J is TRBJ1-4, with TRBD1 identical over 10 bases. This CDR3 spans 14 amino acids. Germline V lookup: CDR1 SSHAT, CDR2 FNYEAQ (reference sequence). The covered CDR3 bases are TGTGCTAGCAGCCCGGGACAGGGGAATGAAAAA. Protein sequence: CASSPGQGNEK. The CDR3 in full is CASSPGQGNEKLFF.

Note on this clone: Coverage ceases 3 residues before the CDR3 finishes, and the germline J gene fills in the end. This sequence joins TRBV19 and TRBJ1-2; no clear D gene. The germline V gene has CDR1 LNHDA and CDR2 SQIVND (reference sequence). The length of the CDR3 is 16 residues. The sequenced CDR3 bases are TGTGCCAGTAGTATAGTCAGGATCATCCAGACTAGCAGC. It yields the protein CASSIVRIIQTSS. The CDR3, in full, reads CASSIVRIIQTSSYTF.

For this clone: From the germline J gene comes the end of the CDR3, since the read stops 3 residues before it. This chain connects TRBV7-3 to TRBJ1-1; TRBD1 is a possible D gene (5 bases). Germline assignment: CDR1 SGHTA and CDR2 FQGTGA. The CDR3 is made up of 12 amino acids. With 5 bases removed from V and 1 base from J, the gap between germline ends came to 5 bases. CDR3 amino acids: CASSTGNTEAFF. CDR3 DNA (partial): TGTGCCAGCAGCACAGGGAACACTGAA.

This clone has a handful of counts. The CDR3 goes on 3 residues after the read ends, and that part is filled in from the germline J gene. The V call is TRBV18, the J call TRBJ1-6; TRBD1 is a possible D gene (6 bases). The CDR3 is made up of 17 amino acids. V lost 2 bases, J lost 9 bases, and 20 bases lay in between. Per the germline V gene, CDR1 is KGHSH and CDR2 is LQKENI. The CDR3 DNA, read in part, is TGTGCCAGCTCACCAAACCACGGTAGGGGGGGGCCTTCACCC. Amino acids: CASSPNHGRGGPSP. The entire CDR3 reads CASSPNHGRGGPSPLHF.

Comment on this clone: The CDR3 end lies 3 residues beyond the end of the read and is filled in from the germline J gene. The chain links TRBV30 to TRBJ2-2; the match to TRBD1 covers 8 bases. The length of the CDR3 is 16 residues. The germline V gene encodes CDR1 GTSNPN and CDR2 SVGIG (reference sequence). This CDR3 is CAWSDRTGFFGSPLFF. CDR3 DNA, as far as it was read: TGTGCCTGGAGTGATCGGACAGGGTTTTTCGGTTCACCG.

This clone was picked up many times. The CDR3 is cut off 3 residues early in the read; its end comes from the germline J gene. The rearrangement joins TRBV18 to TRBJ2-5, with 9 bases that match TRBD2. This CDR3 region has 19 residues. CDR1 is KGHSH and CDR2 is LQKENI in the germline V gene. With 2 bases clipped from V and 5 bases from J, the junction kept 18 bases outside the gene matches. CDR3 loop: CASSPDDGARLAEGETQYF. The CDR3 bases that were read are TGTGCCAGCTCACCAGATGACGGGGCAAGACTAGCGGAGGGGGAGACC.

This clone was found many times. The CDR3 end lies 3 residues beyond the end of the read and is filled in from the germline J gene. This chain connects TRBV4-1 to TRBJ2-6, with 9 nucleotides matching TRBD1. In germline, CDR1 is MGHRA, CDR2 YSYEKL. This CDR3 region has 18 residues. V lost 5 bases to trimming and J lost 0 bases; unmatched junction nucleotides: 8. The CDR3 is CASSRYRDRASGANVLTF. The covered CDR3 bases are TGCGCCAGCAGCAGATATCGGGACAGGGCCTCTGGGGCCAACGTC.

CDR3 in amino acids: CARGALGEKLFF. The CDR3 DNA, read in part, is TGTGCTCGGGGGGCTCTCGGTGAAAAA. The chain couples TRBV2 to TRBJ1-4; a possible D gene is TRBD1 (6 bases). The read falls 3 residues short of the CDR3 end, and the missing part is taken from the germline J gene. Per germline, CDR1 SNHLY and CDR2 FYNNEI. The CDR3 has 12 amino acids.

As concerns this clone: The read halts 3 residues ahead of the CDR3 end, with the missing end drawn from the germline J gene. The chain joins TRBV10-2 to TRBJ2-2; TRBD1 matches 7 bases. With 4 bases clipped from V and 5 bases from J, the junction kept 7 bases outside the gene matches. CDR1 WSHSY and CDR2 SAAADI come from the germline V gene. There are 15 residues in the CDR3. CDR3 sequence: CASSVQGKWTGELFF. The sequenced part of the CDR3 DNA is TGCGCCAGCAGTGTACAGGGGAAATGGACCGGGGAG.

In this sample, this clone turned up many times. The read ends 3 residues early relative to the CDR3; the germline J gene fills the gap. The V gene is TRBV4-1, the J gene TRBJ2-7; TRBD1 matches 11 bases. V was clipped by 2 bases and J by 5 bases; unmatched bases: 5. The germline gives CDR1 MGHRA, CDR2 YSYEKL. CDR3 length: 15 amino acids. This CDR3 reads CASSQPGTGGDEQYF. The part of the CDR3 DNA that was read is TGCGCCAGCAGCCAACCCGGGACAGGGGGTGACGAG.

At least ten counts were recorded for this clone. From the germline J gene comes the end of the CDR3, since the read stops 3 residues before it. In the same sample, other DNA sequences code for this CDR3. The rearrangement links TRBV5-1 to TRBJ2-2; D unclear. V gave up 0 bases and J gave up 7 bases, with 7 bases separating them. Germline V CDR1 and CDR2: SGHRS, YFSETQ. The CDR3 length is 13 residues. This CDR3 is CASSLESVGELFF. The DNA read from the CDR3 is TGCGCCAGCAGCTTGGAGTCGGTCGGGGAG. The full variable domain, its missing parts supplied by reference TRBV5-1 and TRBJ2-2, is KAGVTQTPRYLIKTRGQQVTLSCSPISGHRSVSWYQQTPGQGLQFLFEYFSETQRNKGNFPGRFSGRQFSNSRSEMNVSTLELGDSALYLCASSLESVGELFFGEGSRLTVL.

This clone was counted many times. The CDR3 end lies 3 residues beyond the end of the read and is filled in from the germline J gene. This chain uses TRBV5-5 with TRBJ1-5, with D perhaps matching TRBD1 (6 bases). With 1 base removed from V and 3 bases from J, the gap between germline ends came to 8 bases. The CDR3 consists of 14 residues. Germline CDR1 reads SGHKS; CDR2 reads YYEKEE (reference sequence). The covered CDR3 bases are TGTGCCAGCAGCTTGTGGGACAACAATCAGCCC. It yields the protein CASSLWDNNQP. Given in full, the CDR3 is CASSLWDNNQPQHF.

This clone has at least ten counts. CDR3 in amino acids: CASSVRAGVVFRGTDTQYF. The sequenced CDR3 bases are TGTGCCAGTAGTGTTCGAGCGGGAGTGGTCTTTAGAGGCACAGATACG. This rearrangement joins TRBV19 to TRBJ2-3; 8 bases match TRBD2. The read falls 3 residues short of the CDR3 end, and the missing part is taken from the germline J gene. The trim removed 5 bases at V and 1 base at J, leaving 17 bases unmatched. Looked up from germline, CDR1 is LNHDA and CDR2 is SQIVND (reference sequence). CDR3 length: 19 amino acids.